This passage covers 29 T cell receptor beta chains from one sample sequenced in a study of T cells in Graves' hyperthyroidism and ophthalmopathy. Amplification targeted TCR beta CDR3 regions from RNA transcripts. First-round RT-PCR targeting the TCR CDR3 was performed with the HTBI primer set. TCRdb recomputed calls from the multiplex PCR reads with MiXCR, one row per CDR3 protein. Here the sample spans about 480,000 distinct CDR3 sequences, approximately 15% being singletons. The specimen was blood. The receptors here all came from a young woman with Graves' hyperthyroidism.

This clonotype was observed many times. The J gene is TRBJ1-1, the V gene TRBV18, with D maybe TRBD1 (6 bases). Germline CDR1 and CDR2: KGHSH and LQKENI. Trimming took off 4 bases at V and 5 bases at J, with 11 bases between the two ends. This CDR3 region has 13 residues. The CDR3 region is CASSRRGRTEAFF. As DNA, the CDR3 is TGTGCCAGCTCACGGAGGGGGAGAACTGAAGCTTTCTTT.

The J gene is TRBJ2-5, the V gene TRBV4-1; D not resolved. CDR3 length: 14 residues. Trimming took 2 bases from V and 2 from J, leaving 9 bases between them. CDR1 and CDR2 (germline): MGHRA, YSYEKL. The DNA for the CDR3 is TGCGCCAGCAGCCAAACGCTAGGACAAGAGACCCAGTACTTC. Encoded protein: CASSQTLGQETQYF.

On this clonotype: This may come from a read error, since a much larger clone is one base off. V gene TRBV5-4 combines with J gene TRBJ2-3, with D perhaps matching TRBD1 or TRBD2 (7 bases each). Germline assignment: CDR1 SGHNT and CDR2 YYREEE (reference sequence). This CDR3 region has 16 residues. For the CDR3, the DNA is TGTGCCAGGAGCTTGGGAGGGGGCAAGAGCACAGATACGCAGTATTTT. Amino acids: CARSLGGGKSTDTQYF. The full variable domain, its missing parts supplied by reference TRBV5-4 and TRBJ2-3, is ETGVTQSPTHLIKTRGQQVTLRCSSQSGHNTVSWYQQALGQGPQFIFQYYREEENGRGNFPPRFSGLQFPNYSSELNVNALELDDSALYLCARSLGGGKSTDTQYFGPGTRLTVL.

The chain couples TRBV19 to TRBJ2-5; D might be TRBD2 (6 bases). Germline V gene data show CDR1 as LNHDA and CDR2 as SQIVND (reference sequence). This CDR3 has 15 residues. Trimming removed 5 bases from V and 2 bases from J, with 15 bases in between. The CDR3, as DNA: TGTGCCAGTAGTCGGGGAGAAGGAGGGCAAGAGACCCAGTACTTC. Residues: CASSRGEGGQETQYF. The variable domain in full, with the rest retrieved from reference TRBV19 and TRBJ2-5, is DGGITQSPKYLFRKEGQNVTLSCEQNLNHDAMYWYRQDPGQGLRLIYYSQIVNDFQKGDIAEGYSVSREKKESFPLTVTSAQKNPTAFYLCASSRGEGGQETQYFGPGTRLLVL.

This clonotype has ten or more counts. V gene TRBV10-3 combines with J gene TRBJ2-1; the D is unclear. The ends were cut back, 3 bases at V and 2 bases at J, with 5 bases in the middle. This CDR3 is built from 13 residues. Germline lookup yields CDR1 ENHRY and CDR2 SYGVKD. The CDR3 bases are TGTGCCATCAGTGACCCAGCCTACAATGAGCAGTTCTTC. Translating gives CAISDPAYNEQFF.

This clonotype was counted only a few times. The chain carries TRBV4-2 and TRBJ1-4; 7 bases align to TRBD1. The CDR3 has 16 residues. The V gene's germline CDR1 is LGHNA and CDR2 YNFKEQ. After removal of 1 base from V and 8 bases from J, the junction contained 10 bases not matched to a gene. The CDR3 reads CASSQAETGAREKLFF. The CDR3 DNA sequence: TGTGCCAGCAGCCAAGCCGAAACAGGGGCGAGGGAAAAACTGTTTTTT.

This clonotype has just a few counts. The chain is built from TRBV19 and TRBJ1-2, with a possible D match to TRBD1 (5 bases). The ends were cut back, 3 bases at V and 5 bases at J, with 16 bases in the middle. Germline CDR1 LNHDA, CDR2 SQIVND (reference sequence). The CDR3 extends over 15 amino acids. The CDR3 DNA reads TGTGCCAGTAGTATTGGGCAGGGTACGGGTTATGGCTACACCTTC. Translation: CASSIGQGTGYGYTF.

This clonotype was counted many times. The rearrangement links TRBV12-3 or TRBV12-4 to TRBJ1-5; D ambiguous. The CDR3 sequence is 12 residues long. With 6 bases removed from V and 5 bases from J, the gap between germline ends came to 8 bases. DNA of the CDR3: TGTGCCAGCAGCAACCTTCATCAGCCCCAGCATTTT. Translation: CASSNLHQPQHF.

The rearrangement joins TRBV7-6 to TRBJ2-5; no reliable D call. V shed 4 bases and J shed 6 bases, with 12 bases lying between them. Germline CDR1 reads SGHVS; CDR2 reads FNYEAQ. This CDR3 is 13 amino acids long. CDR3 sequence: CASSSIPRQTQYF. CDR3 bases: TGTGCCAGCAGCTCTATACCCAGACAGACCCAGTACTTC.

This clonotype has at least ten counts. V and J are TRBV20-1 and TRBJ1-1; 11 bases match TRBD1. Germline CDR1 reads DFQATT; CDR2 reads SNEGSKA (reference sequence). J gave up 3 bases and V 6 bases, and 9 bases lay outside the gene matches. This CDR3 spans 15 amino acids. This CDR3 reads CSAVGQGQGDTEAFF. Here the CDR3 DNA reads TGCAGTGCCGTGGGACAGGGACAGGGGGACACTGAAGCTTTCTTT.

In its sample, this clonotype was seen many times. The V call is TRBV20-1, the J call TRBJ2-5; 8 bases fit TRBD2. The germline V gene has CDR1 DFQATT and CDR2 SNEGSKA (reference sequence). V shed 0 bases, J shed 4 bases, and the junction held 7 bases outside the gene matches. The length of the CDR3 is 15 residues. CDR3 residues: CSARDSGISTETQYF. The CDR3, as DNA: TGCAGTGCTAGAGATAGCGGGATCTCGACAGAGACCCAGTACTTC.

This clonotype came up a few times. The chain joins TRBV6-1 to TRBJ2-7, with D tentatively TRBD1 (6 bases). Germline V gene lookup returns CDR1 MNHNS and CDR2 SASEGT. The CDR3 extends over 15 amino acids. Trimming shortened V by 5 bases and J by 0 bases, and 14 bases separated the two germline ends. The CDR3: CASSKTGLSSYEQYF. The CDR3 DNA reads as TGTGCCAGCAGTAAAACAGGGTTAAGCTCCTACGAGCAGTACTTC.

The chain couples TRBV5-1 to TRBJ2-1; TRBD2 agrees at 12 bases. With V trimmed by 5 bases and J by 1 base, 4 bases remained unmatched. CDR1 is SGHRS, CDR2 YFSETQ, per germline. CDR3 size: 16 residues. As DNA, the CDR3 is TGCGCCAGCAGACAACTAGCGGGAGGATCCTACAATGAGCAGTTCTTC. This translates into CASRQLAGGSYNEQFF.

This clonotype was detected ten times or more. This chain connects TRBV11-2 to TRBJ2-5, with no clear D. The germline V and J ends were trimmed by 3 bases and 5 bases, with 19 bases remaining between them. Germline V lookup: CDR1 SGHAT, CDR2 FQNNGV. The CDR3 is 16 amino acids. Here the CDR3 reads CASSFSPPQTGETQYF. Here the CDR3 DNA reads TGTGCCAGCAGCTTCAGCCCACCTCAGACCGGTGAGACCCAGTACTTC.

V is TRBV19 and J is TRBJ2-1; 9 positions match TRBD2. The V gene's germline CDR1 is LNHDA and CDR2 SQIVND (reference sequence). This CDR3 spans 15 amino acids. Germline trimming cut 2 bases from V and 5 bases from J; bases unmatched to any gene: 4. The CDR3: CASSIIIAGDNEQFF. In nucleotides, the CDR3 is TGTGCCAGTAGTATAATCATAGCGGGAGACAATGAGCAGTTCTTC.

This clonotype was counted once. This sequence may be a read error, since a much larger clone differs from it by one base. The chain links TRBV12-3 or TRBV12-4 to TRBJ2-1, with a possible D match to TRBD1 (6 bases). The CDR3 sequence is 15 residues long. The chain's CDR3 is CASNGGRGSCNEQFF. CDR3 sequence (DNA): TGCGCCAGCAATGGGGGCCGAGGCTCCTGCAATGAGCAGTTCTTC.

The V call is TRBV19, the J call TRBJ2-3; maybe TRBD2 (6 bases). The germline V gene has CDR1 LNHDA and CDR2 SQIVND (reference sequence). The V end was cut by 6 bases, the J end by 0 bases, with 16 bases between. The CDR3 sequence is 16 residues long. The CDR3 loop is CASRPGERRSTDTQYF. The CDR3 nucleotides read TGTGCCAGTAGACCGGGGGAGCGACGAAGCACAGATACGCAGTATTTT.

As regards this clonotype: A clone one base away is much larger, so this may be a read error. The rearrangement joins TRBV29-1 to TRBJ2-1, with TRBD2 matching 8 bases. This CDR3 region has 12 residues. Germline CDR1 reads SQVTM; CDR2 reads ANQGSEA. The CDR3 sequence: CGVGREGNEQFF. The CDR3 DNA reads TGCGGCGTTGGTCGGGAGGGAAATGAGCAGTTCTTC.

With regard to this clonotype: A much larger clone sits a single nucleotide away, making a read error possible. The chain combines TRBV11-2 with TRBJ1-5; no clear D gene. The germline V gene encodes CDR1 SGHAT and CDR2 FQNNGV. The length of the CDR3 is 13 residues. The CDR3 nucleotides are TGTGCCAGCAGCTTAGCCCCGAATCAGCCCCGGCATTTT. This encodes CASSLAPNQPRHF.

The genes are TRBV7-9 and TRBJ2-1, with 8 bases fitting TRBD2. The CDR3 covers 15 residues. Germline V gene sequence: CDR1 SEHNR, CDR2 FQNEAQ (reference sequence). Trimming removed 1 base from V and 6 bases from J; junction bases left unmatched: 5. The CDR3 DNA reads as TGTGCCAGCAGCTTAGATGGACTAGCTGCCAATGAGCAGTTCTTC. Translation: CASSLDGLAANEQFF.

This clonotype was detected only a few times. The chain recombines TRBV20-1 with TRBJ2-6, with 8 bases aligning to TRBD1. CDR3 length: 15 residues. CDR1 is DFQATT, CDR2 SNEGSKA, per germline (reference sequence). Trimming took 6 bases from V and 0 from J; bases not matched to a gene: 4. CDR3 DNA sequence: TGCAGTGCGGACAGGGTTAACTCTGGGGCCAACGTCCTGACTTTC. It codes for CSADRVNSGANVLTF.

Ten or more counts support this clonotype. The chain carries TRBV30 and TRBJ1-3; D is undetermined. The CDR3 has 15 residues. CDR1 GTSNPN and CDR2 SVGIG come from the germline V gene (reference sequence). The chain's CDR3 is CAGKHNLLSGNTIYF. CDR3 nucleotides: TGTGCTGGCAAACACAACCTCCTCTCTGGAAACACCATATATTTT. The complete variable domain, with remaining parts taken from reference TRBV30 and TRBJ1-3, reads SQTIHQWPATLVQPVGSPLSLECTVEGTSNPNLYWYRQAAGRGLQLLFYSVGIGQISSEVPQNLSASRPQDRQFILSSKKLLLSDSGFYLCAGKHNLLSGNTIYFGEGSWLTVV.

This clonotype came up many times. V and J are TRBV3-1 and TRBJ2-2; D is uncertain. The CDR3 totals 14 residues. The germline V gene encodes CDR1 LGHDT and CDR2 YNNKEL (reference sequence). V lost 1 base and J 4 bases, leaving 7 bases between the germline ends. The CDR3 protein is CASSQVKSTGELFF. The CDR3 DNA follows: TGTGCCAGCAGCCAAGTTAAAAGCACCGGGGAGCTGTTTTTT.

This clonotype appeared many times. The genes are TRBV18 and TRBJ2-7; 7 nucleotides match TRBD2. Per germline, CDR1 KGHSH and CDR2 LQKENI. The CDR3 covers 15 residues. After removal of 4 bases from V and 2 bases from J, the junction contained 8 bases not matched to a gene. The CDR3 here is CASSRRGSLPYEQYV. CDR3 DNA sequence: TGTGCCAGCTCACGTCGCGGGAGCCTCCCCTACGAGCAGTACGTC.

This sequence joins TRBV7-2 and TRBJ2-7; no clear D. The V end lost 5 bases, the J end lost 2 bases, and 13 bases lay between the germline ends. Germline values: CDR1 SGHTA, CDR2 FQGNSA. The CDR3 is made up of 14 amino acids. The CDR3, as DNA: TGTGCCAGCAGCCCAATTACCTCTACCTACGAGCAGTACGTC. It yields the protein CASSPITSTYEQYV.

This clonotype was counted at least ten times. This rearrangement joins TRBV11-3 to TRBJ2-2, with TRBD2 identical over 7 bases. CDR3 length: 13 amino acids. V shed 5 bases and J 9 bases; nucleotides not matched to a gene: 6. The germline gives CDR1 SGHNT, CDR2 YENEEA. The CDR3 is CASSRTSRRELFF. DNA of the CDR3: TGTGCCAGCAGCCGGACTAGTCGCAGGGAGCTGTTTTTT.

This clonotype was observed many times. The genes are TRBV29-1 and TRBJ2-1; 10 positions match TRBD2. The CDR3 consists of 15 residues. The germline V gene has CDR1 SQVTM and CDR2 ANQGSEA. Germline trimming cut 6 bases from V and 6 bases from J; bases unmatched to any gene: 11. The DNA of the CDR3 is TGCAGCGTCGGGGGTATTGGACTAGCGGCCAATGAGCAGTTCTTC. Amino acids: CSVGGIGLAANEQFF.

The chain uses TRBV30 and TRBJ2-5, with D perhaps assigned TRBD1 or TRBD2 (5 bases each). Germline-derived CDR1 and CDR2 are GTSNPN and SVGIG (reference sequence). Trimming removed 1 base at V and 2 bases at J, with 11 bases between. CDR3 length: 14 amino acids. The CDR3 reads CAWSGGRDQETQYF. The CDR3 DNA is TGTGCCTGGAGTGGGGGACGAGATCAAGAGACCCAGTACTTC.

This clonotype was observed many times. J is TRBJ1-1 and V is TRBV9, with D possibly matching TRBD1 (6 bases). The CDR3 covers 13 residues. Per the germline V gene, CDR1 is SGDLS and CDR2 is YYNGEE. Trimming left V 4 bases short and J 1 base short, with 8 bases between. The DNA for the CDR3 is TGTGCCAGCAGCAGGGACACGAACACTGAAGCTTTCTTT. Residues: CASSRDTNTEAFF.